The 8 T cell receptor beta chains below were found in one sample sequenced in a study of blood T cells in healthy people across ages. It was with a sample-barcoded 5' primer and a J-beta primer mix that a second PCR of about 6 to 12 cycles was run. TCRdb re-called the 5' RACE reads with MiXCR, one entry per CDR3 protein. The repertoire consists of 1.2 million to 1.5 million distinct CDR3 sequences, with roughly 60% occurring once and the leading ten covering over 5%. Source material: blood. Source of these receptors: a man aged 18 to 29 in good health.

The chain joins TRBV7-2 to TRBJ2-1, with 11 bases lining up with TRBD2. V lost 5 bases, J lost 9 bases, and 12 bases stayed unmatched. The CDR3 loop spans 16 amino acids. Germline V lookup: CDR1 SGHTA, CDR2 FQGNSA. CDR3 residues: CASSPLMRLAGTEQFF. The CDR3 region has the DNA TGTGCCAGCAGCCCTCTCATGCGACTAGCGGGAACTGAGCAGTTCTTC.

J is TRBJ2-1 and V is TRBV29-1, with 9 bases lining up with TRBD1. The J segment lost 3 bases and the V segment lost 5 bases, leaving 5 bases of the junction unmatched. Germline CDR1 is SQVTM and CDR2 is ANQGSEA. The CDR3 has 14 amino acids. This chain's CDR3 is CSVRRDRDYNEQFF. CDR3 sequence (DNA): TGCAGCGTTCGCCGGGACAGGGACTACAATGAGCAGTTCTTC.

This chain links TRBV4-1 with TRBJ1-2; TRBD1 matches at 10 bases. Germline V CDR1 and CDR2: MGHRA, YSYEKL. The CDR3 has 16 amino acids. J lost 8 bases, V lost 0 bases, and 9 bases had no gene match. The CDR3, as DNA: TGCGCCAGCAGCCAAGATATGATAGGACAGGGGGGCGGCTACACCTTC. Amino acid sequence: CASSQDMIGQGGGYTF.

This clonotype was detected a few times. A single base separates this from a much larger clone, so it may be a read error. The chain combines TRBV2 with TRBJ2-7; possible D gene TRBD1, 6 bases. Germline-derived CDR1 and CDR2 are SNHLY and FYNNEI. The CDR3 runs 14 residues. CDR3 in amino acids: CVSSLLGAPSEQYF. CDR3 nucleotide sequence: TGTGTCAGCAGTCTTCTGGGGGCTCCATCCGAGCAGTACTTC.

CDR3 residues: CASSILPLGNEQFF. CDR3 bases: TGCGCCAGCAGTATCCTCCCCCTTGGCAATGAGCAGTTCTTC. V is TRBV5-1 and J is TRBJ2-1; unclear D gene. CDR1 and CDR2 from the germline V gene are SGHRS and YFSETQ. The CDR3 runs to 14 residues. Trimming removed 5 bases from V and 6 bases from J, with 15 bases in between.

The count of this clonotype is one. The rearrangement links TRBV12-3 or TRBV12-4 to TRBJ2-5; 7 nucleotides align to TRBD2. With V trimmed by 2 bases and J by 1 base, 7 bases remained unmatched. CDR3 length equals 16 residues. The DNA of the CDR3 is TGTGCCAGCAGTTTACTTTCGGGGGGAGCCCAAGAGACCCAGTACTTC. Translating gives CASSLLSGGAQETQYF.

The chain employs TRBV28 and TRBJ2-1; TRBD1 or TRBD2 may be the D gene (6 bases each). Germline CDR1 and CDR2: MDHEN and SYDVKM. There are 16 residues in the CDR3. With 4 bases removed from V and 7 bases from J, the gap between germline ends came to 20 bases. The CDR3 bases are TGTGCCAGCAGTTCCCCTCCCAAAGGAGGGGGGAATGAGCAGTTCTTC. This codes for CASSSPPKGGGNEQFF. Full variable domain (remainder filled in from reference TRBV28 and TRBJ2-1): DVKVTQSSRYLVKRTGEKVFLECVQDMDHENMFWYRQDPGLGLRLIYFSYDVKMKEKGDIPEGYSVSREKKERFSLILESASTNQTSMYLCASSSPPKGGGNEQFFGPGTRLTVL.

This clonotype was detected only once. The chain recombines TRBV5-5 with TRBJ1-2, with D uncertain. The CDR3 sequence is 15 residues long. Deletions cut 7 bases from V and 4 bases from J, with 20 bases between. Germline CDR1 SGHKS, CDR2 YYEKEE (reference sequence). The CDR3 protein is CASARGRAEGYGYTF. The CDR3 DNA sequence: TGTGCCAGCGCCAGAGGGAGAGCCGAGGGCTATGGCTACACCTTC.